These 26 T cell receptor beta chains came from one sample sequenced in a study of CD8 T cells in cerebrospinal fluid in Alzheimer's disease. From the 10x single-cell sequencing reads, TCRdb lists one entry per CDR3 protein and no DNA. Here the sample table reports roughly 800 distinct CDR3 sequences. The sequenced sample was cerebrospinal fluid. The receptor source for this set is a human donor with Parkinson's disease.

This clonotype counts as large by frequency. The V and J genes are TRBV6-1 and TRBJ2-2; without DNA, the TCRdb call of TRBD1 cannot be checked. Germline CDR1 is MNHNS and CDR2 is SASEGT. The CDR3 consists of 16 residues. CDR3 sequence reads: CASSDGTRRNTGELFF.

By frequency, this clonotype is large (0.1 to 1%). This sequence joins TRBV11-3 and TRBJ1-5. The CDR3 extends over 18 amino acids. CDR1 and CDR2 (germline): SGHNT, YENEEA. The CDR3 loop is CASSLDRCRKNSNQPQHF.

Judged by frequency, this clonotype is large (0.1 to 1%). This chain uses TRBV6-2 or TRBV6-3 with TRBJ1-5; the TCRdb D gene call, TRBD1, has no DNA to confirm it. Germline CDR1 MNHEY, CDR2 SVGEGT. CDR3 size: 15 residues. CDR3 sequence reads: CASSPETGSNQPQHF.

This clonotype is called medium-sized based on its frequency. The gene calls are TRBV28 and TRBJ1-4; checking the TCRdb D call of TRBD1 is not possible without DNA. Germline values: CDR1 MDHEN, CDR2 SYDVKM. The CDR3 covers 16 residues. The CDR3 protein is CASRPSTGTGDEKLFF.

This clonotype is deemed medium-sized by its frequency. CDR3 amino acids: CASNQGAWNSPLHF. This chain joins TRBV6-2 or TRBV6-3 and TRBJ1-6; TCRdb reports TRBD1, a call that lacks DNA to check it against. CDR1 and CDR2 from the germline V gene are MNHEY and SVGEGT. CDR3 size: 14 residues.

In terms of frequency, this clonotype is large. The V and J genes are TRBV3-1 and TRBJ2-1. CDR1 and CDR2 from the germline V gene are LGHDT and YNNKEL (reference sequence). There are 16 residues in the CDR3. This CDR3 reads CASSHLKASSYNEQFF.

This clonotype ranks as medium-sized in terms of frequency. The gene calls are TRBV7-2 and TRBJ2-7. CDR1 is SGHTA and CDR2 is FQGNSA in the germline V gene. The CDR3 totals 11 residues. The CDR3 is CASSFGIEQYF.

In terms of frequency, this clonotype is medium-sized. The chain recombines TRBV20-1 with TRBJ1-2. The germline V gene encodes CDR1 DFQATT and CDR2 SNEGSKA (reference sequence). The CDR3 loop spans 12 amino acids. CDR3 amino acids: CSAQILDYGYTF.

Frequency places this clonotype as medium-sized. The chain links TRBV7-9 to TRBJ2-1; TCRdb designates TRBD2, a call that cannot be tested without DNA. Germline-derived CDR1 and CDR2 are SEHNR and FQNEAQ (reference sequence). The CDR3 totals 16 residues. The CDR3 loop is CASSPSGTSGGIEQFF.

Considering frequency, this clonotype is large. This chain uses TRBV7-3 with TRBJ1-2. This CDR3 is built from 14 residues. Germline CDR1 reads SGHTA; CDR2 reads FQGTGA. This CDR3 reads CASSPYIPERGYTF.

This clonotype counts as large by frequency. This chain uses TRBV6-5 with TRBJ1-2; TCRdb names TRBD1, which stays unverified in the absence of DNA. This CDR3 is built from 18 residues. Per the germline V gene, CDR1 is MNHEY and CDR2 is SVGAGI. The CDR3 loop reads CASSWTGTGPRSNYGYTF.

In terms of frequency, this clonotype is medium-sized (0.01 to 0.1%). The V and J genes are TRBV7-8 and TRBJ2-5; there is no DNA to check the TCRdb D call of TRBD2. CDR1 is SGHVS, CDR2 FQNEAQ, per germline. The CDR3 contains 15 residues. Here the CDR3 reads CASSSQRGGRETQYF.

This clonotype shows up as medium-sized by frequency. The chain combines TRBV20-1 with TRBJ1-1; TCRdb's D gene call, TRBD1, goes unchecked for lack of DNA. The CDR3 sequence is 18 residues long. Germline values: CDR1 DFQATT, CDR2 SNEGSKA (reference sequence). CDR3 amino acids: CSASRFLWTGTGNTEAFF.

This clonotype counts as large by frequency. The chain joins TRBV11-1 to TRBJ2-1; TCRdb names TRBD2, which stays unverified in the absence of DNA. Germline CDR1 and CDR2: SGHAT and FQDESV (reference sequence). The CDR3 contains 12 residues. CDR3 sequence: CASSYERPEQFF.

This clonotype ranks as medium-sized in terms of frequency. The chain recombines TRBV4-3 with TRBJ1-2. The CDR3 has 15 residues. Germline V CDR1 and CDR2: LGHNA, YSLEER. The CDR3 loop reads CASSQEWPYEYGYTF.

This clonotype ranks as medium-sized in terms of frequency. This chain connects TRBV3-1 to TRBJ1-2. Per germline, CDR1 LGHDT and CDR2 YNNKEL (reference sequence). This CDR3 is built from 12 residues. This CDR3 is CASSRGPEGYTF.

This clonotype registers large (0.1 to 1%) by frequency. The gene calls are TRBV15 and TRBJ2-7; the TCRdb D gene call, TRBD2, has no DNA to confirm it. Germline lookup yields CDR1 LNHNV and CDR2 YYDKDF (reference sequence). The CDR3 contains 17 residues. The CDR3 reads CATSREARLAGRYEQYF.

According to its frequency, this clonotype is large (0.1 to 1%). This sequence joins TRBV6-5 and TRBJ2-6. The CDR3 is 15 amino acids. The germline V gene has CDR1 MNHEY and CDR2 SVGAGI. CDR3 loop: CASSLTLGGANVLTF.

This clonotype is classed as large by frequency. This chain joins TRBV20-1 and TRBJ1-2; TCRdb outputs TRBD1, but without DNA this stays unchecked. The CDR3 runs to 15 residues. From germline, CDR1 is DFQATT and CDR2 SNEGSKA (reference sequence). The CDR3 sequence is CSARTGVGGQSGYTF.

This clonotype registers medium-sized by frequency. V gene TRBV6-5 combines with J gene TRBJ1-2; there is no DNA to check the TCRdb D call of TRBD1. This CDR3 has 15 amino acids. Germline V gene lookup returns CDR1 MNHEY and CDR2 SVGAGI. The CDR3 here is CASRSQGMVGYGYTF.

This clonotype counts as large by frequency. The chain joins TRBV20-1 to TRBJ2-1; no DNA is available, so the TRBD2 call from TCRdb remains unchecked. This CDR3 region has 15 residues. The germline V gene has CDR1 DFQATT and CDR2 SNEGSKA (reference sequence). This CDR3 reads CSARAEGGSYNEQFF.

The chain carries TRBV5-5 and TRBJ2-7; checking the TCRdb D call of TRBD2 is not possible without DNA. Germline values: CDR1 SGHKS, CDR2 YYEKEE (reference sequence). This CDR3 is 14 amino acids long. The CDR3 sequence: CASSAGLALYEQYF.

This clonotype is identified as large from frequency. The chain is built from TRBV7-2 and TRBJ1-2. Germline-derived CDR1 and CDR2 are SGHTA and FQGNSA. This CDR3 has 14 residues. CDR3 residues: CASSLGFTNYGYTF.

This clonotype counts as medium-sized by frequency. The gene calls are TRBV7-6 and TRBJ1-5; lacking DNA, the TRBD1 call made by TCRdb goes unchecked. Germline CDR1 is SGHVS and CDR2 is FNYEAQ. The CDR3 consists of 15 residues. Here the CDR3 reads CASSFARGPTQPQHF. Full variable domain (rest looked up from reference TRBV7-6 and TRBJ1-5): GAGVSQSPRYKVTKRGQDVALRCDPISGHVSLYWYRQALGQGPEFLTYFNYEAQQDKSGLPNDRFSAERPEGSISTLTIQRTEQRDSAMYRCASSFARGPTQPQHFGDGTRLSIL.

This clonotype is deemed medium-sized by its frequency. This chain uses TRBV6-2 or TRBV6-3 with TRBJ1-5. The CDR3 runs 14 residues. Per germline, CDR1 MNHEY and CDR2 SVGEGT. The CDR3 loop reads CASSSLARNQPQHF.

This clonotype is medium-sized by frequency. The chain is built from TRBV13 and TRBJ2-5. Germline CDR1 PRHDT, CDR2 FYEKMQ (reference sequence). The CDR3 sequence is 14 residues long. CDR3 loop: CASTLGRLRETQYF.